This TCR beta chain was identified in a study of blood T cell repertoires in COVID-19. The protocol was immunoSEQ multiplex PCR, while the TCRdb copy is restricted to in-frame clones and leaves out a portion. The sample holds around 370,000 clones, about 88% seen once. CDR1 LNHDA and CDR2 SQIVND come from the germline V gene (reference sequence). V shed 4 bases, J shed 4 bases, and the junction held 2 bases outside the gene matches. This CDR3 has 14 amino acids. The sequence derives from a woman younger than 30 who had recovered from COVID-19. The sample was PBMCs or T cells enriched from blood (not recorded which). This chain joins TRBV19 and TRBJ1-1, with TRBD1 matching 11 bases. Here the CDR3 reads CASSTGTGGTEAFF. CDR3 bases: TGTGCCAGTAGTACCGGGACAGGGGGCACTGAAGCTTTCTTT.